This T cell receptor beta chain was recorded in a study of early T cells in non-severe SARS-CoV-2 infection. In TCRdb, the 5' RACE reads were re-called with MiXCR into one record per CDR3 protein. There are approximately 48,000 distinct CDR3 sequences in the sample; about a tenth occur only once, and 14% to 15% lies in the top ten. There are a few counts of this clonotype. Per the germline V gene, CDR1 is DFQATT and CDR2 is SNEGSKA (reference sequence). The CDR3 spans 13 residues. Trimming at V came to 3 bases and at J to 2 bases, leaving 3 bases not matched to a gene. The sequencing input was whole blood. This clonotype was obtained from an adult who was a healthcare worker with PCR-confirmed SARS-CoV-2 infection or an uninfected control (not recorded which). The chain is built from TRBV20-1 and TRBJ2-7; TRBD1 matches 8 bases. The CDR3 is CSASRQGTYEQYF. The DNA for the CDR3 is TGCAGTGCTAGCAGACAGGGGACCTACGAGCAGTACTTC.